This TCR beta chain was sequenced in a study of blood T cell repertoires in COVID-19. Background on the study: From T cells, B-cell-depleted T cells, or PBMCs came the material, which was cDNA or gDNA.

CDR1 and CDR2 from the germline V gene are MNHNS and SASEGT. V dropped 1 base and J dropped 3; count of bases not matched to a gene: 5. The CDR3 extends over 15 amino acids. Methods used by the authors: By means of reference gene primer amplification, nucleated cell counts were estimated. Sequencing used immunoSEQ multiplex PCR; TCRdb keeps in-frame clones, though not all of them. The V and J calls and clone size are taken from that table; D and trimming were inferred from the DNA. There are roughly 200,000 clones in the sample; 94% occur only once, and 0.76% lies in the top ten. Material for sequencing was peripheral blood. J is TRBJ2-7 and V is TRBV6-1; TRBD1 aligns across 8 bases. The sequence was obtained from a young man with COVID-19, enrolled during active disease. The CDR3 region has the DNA TGTGCCAGCAGTGAAGTTCAGACAGGGGACTACGAGCAGTACTTC. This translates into CASSEVQTGDYEQYF.